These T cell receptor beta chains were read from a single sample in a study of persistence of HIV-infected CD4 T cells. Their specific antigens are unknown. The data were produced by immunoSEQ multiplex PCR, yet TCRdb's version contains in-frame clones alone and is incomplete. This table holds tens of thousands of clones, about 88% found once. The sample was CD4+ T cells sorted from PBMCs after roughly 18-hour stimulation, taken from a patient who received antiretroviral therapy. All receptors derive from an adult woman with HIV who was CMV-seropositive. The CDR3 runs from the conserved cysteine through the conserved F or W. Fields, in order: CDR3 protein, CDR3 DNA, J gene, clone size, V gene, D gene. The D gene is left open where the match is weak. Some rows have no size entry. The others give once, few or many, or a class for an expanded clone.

CASSVRTARHGELFF,TGTGCCAGCAGCGTGAGGACAGCTCGACACGGGGAGCTGTTTTTT,TRBJ2-2,.,TRBV9,.
CASSPLPSSTDTQYF,TGTGCCAGCTCACCACTTCCTTCTAGCACAGATACGCAGTATTTT,TRBJ2-3,.,TRBV18,.
CASSLGGQGREVTF,TGTGCCAGCAGCTTAGGAGGACAGGGGCGCGAAGTTACCTTC,TRBJ1-2,once,TRBV7-6,TRBD1
CASVGEGANQPQHF,TGTGCTAGTGTTGGAGAGGGAGCTAATCAGCCCCAGCATTTT,TRBJ1-5,.,TRBV12-5,.
CASGLVLIPGGGWAEAFF,TGTGCTAGTGGTTTGGTACTAATCCCCGGGGGGGGGTGGGCTGAAGCTTTCTTT,TRBJ1-1,.,TRBV12-5,.
CASSGKLSTEAFF,TGTGCCAGCAGTGGGAAGTTGAGCACTGAAGCTTTCTTT,TRBJ1-1,few,TRBV6-6,.
CAWGLTGRDNSPLHF,TGTGCCTGGGGCCTGACAGGGAGGGATAATTCACCCCTCCACTTT,TRBJ1-6,once,TRBV30,TRBD1
CASSELQGLAPLHF,TGTGCCAGCAGTGAACTTCAGGGTTTGGCACCCCTCCACTTT,TRBJ1-6,few,TRBV2,.
CASRRQGGAEAFF,TGTGCCAGCAGAAGACAGGGGGGCGCTGAAGCTTTCTTT,TRBJ1-1,.,TRBV5-6,TRBD1
CASSPRSNYGYTF,TGTGCCAGTAGTCCCAGAAGTAACTATGGCTACACCTTC,TRBJ1-2,.,TRBV19,.
CASSPSGQGTEAFF,TGTGCCAGCTCACCATCGGGACAGGGGACCGAAGCTTTCTTT,TRBJ1-1,.,TRBV18,TRBD1
CASSYREGVAGELFF,TGTGCCAGCAGCTACAGGGAAGGGGTGGCCGGGGAGCTGTTTTTT,TRBJ2-2,.,TRBV7-8,.
CASSLARDAGGYTF,TGCGCCAGCAGCTTGGCCCGGGACGCCGGTGGCTACACCTTC,TRBJ1-2,.,TRBV5-1,.
CASSAGLRGKTQYF,TGTGCCAGCAGCGCGGGACTAAGGGGCAAGACCCAGTACTTC,TRBJ2-5,.,TRBV9,TRBD2
CASRYRDRDNTGELFF,TGTGCCAGTAGATACCGGGACAGGGATAATACCGGGGAGCTGTTTTTT,TRBJ2-2,.,TRBV19,TRBD1
CASSQFGTGPGELFF,TGTGCCAGTAGTCAATTCGGGACAGGCCCCGGGGAGCTGTTTTTT,TRBJ2-2,.,TRBV19,TRBD1
CATSRDGNTIYF,TGTGCCACCAGCAGGGATGGAAACACCATATATTTT,TRBJ1-3,once,TRBV15,.